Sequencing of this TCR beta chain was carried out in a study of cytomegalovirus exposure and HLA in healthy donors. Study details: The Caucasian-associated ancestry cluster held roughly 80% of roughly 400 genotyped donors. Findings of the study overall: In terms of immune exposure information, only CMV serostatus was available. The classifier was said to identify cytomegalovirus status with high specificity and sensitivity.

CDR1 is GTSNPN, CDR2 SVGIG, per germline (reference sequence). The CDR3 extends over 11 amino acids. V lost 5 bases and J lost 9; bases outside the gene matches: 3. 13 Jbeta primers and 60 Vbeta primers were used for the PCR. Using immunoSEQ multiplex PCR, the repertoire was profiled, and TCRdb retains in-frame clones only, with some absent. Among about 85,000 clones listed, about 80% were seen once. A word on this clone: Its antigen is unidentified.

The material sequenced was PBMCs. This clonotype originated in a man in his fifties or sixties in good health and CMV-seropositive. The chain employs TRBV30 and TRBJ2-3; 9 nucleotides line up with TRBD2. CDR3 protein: CAWGTSSTQYF. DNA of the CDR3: TGTGCCTGGGGGACTAGCTCAACGCAGTATTTT.